One T cell receptor beta chain is described in this entry. Its antigen is not known. This sample is part of a study of cytomegalovirus exposure and HLA in healthy donors. In the PCR, 60 Vbeta and 13 Jbeta primers were used. The data were produced by immunoSEQ multiplex PCR, yet TCRdb's version contains in-frame clones alone and is incomplete. The sample carries about 150,000 clones, 55% to 70% recorded once. Overall study findings and caveats: Later on, analysis showed that most CMV-associated TCR beta chains appeared to be HLA-restricted. One variant, a missense change in DCLRE1C, was linked in a later analysis to TCR beta V- and J-gene trimming.

Germline values: CDR1 GTSNPN, CDR2 SVGIG (reference sequence). The CDR3 is 16 amino acids. Trimming pared 4 bases from V and 0 bases from J, leaving 15 bases between. The chain is built from TRBV30 and TRBJ2-2; D call uncertain. This receptor was obtained from a woman aged 60-70 years in good health and CMV-seropositive. The sequenced sample was PBMCs. CDR3 bases: TGTGCCTGGACCCGCCCGGAGCGTCCGAACACCGGGGAGCTGTTTTTT. Amino acids: CAWTRPERPNTGELFF.